The present T cell receptor beta chain was sequenced within a study of blood T cell repertoires in COVID-19. Clones were read by immunoSEQ multiplex PCR, and TCRdb kept only the in-frame ones, dropping some. This table has over 110,000 clones, about 80% appearing once. This sequence originates from a man between 65 and 85 years old who had recovered from COVID-19. The sequenced sample was peripheral blood.

Written as DNA, the CDR3 is TGTGCCTGGATGAGGCTGGGTAATGAAAAACTGTTTTTT. This sequence encodes CAWMRLGNEKLFF. V is TRBV30 and J is TRBJ1-4; D is ambiguous. CDR1 is GTSNPN, CDR2 SVGIG, per germline (reference sequence). The CDR3 consists of 13 residues. Deletions cut 4 bases from V and 4 bases from J, with 10 bases between.